Each of the 24 T cell receptor beta chains below was sequenced from the same sample in a study of response to subunit inactivated influenza vaccine. TCRdb re-analysed the RT-PCR reads in MiXCR, keeping a single row per CDR3 protein. The data hold about 300,000 distinct CDR3 sequences, with just over 20% observed a single time. Here the sequenced sample was PBMCs from blood, taken about 20 months after vaccination. Receptors originate from a man aged 50-75 years who received an inactivated influenza vaccine.

The rearrangement uses TRBV18 and TRBJ1-1, with D possibly being TRBD1 (5 bases). The CDR3 spans 15 residues. V lost 2 bases and J lost 2, with 12 bases in between. Per the germline V gene, CDR1 is KGHSH and CDR2 is LQKENI. CDR3 protein: CASSPTGTLNTEAFF. The CDR3 bases are TGTGCCAGCTCACCAACCGGGACCCTAAACACTGAAGCTTTCTTT. The entire variable domain, with the rest obtained from reference TRBV18 and TRBJ1-1, is as follows: NAGVMQNPRHLVRRRGQEARLRCSPMKGHSHVYWYRQLPEEGLKFMVYLQKENIIDESGMPKERFSAEFPKEGPSILRIQQVVRGDSAAYFCASSPTGTLNTEAFFGQGTRLTVV.

V gene TRBV6-2 or TRBV6-3 combines with J gene TRBJ1-1; no clear D gene. Per germline, CDR1 MNHEY and CDR2 SVGEGT. V lost 7 bases, J lost 11 bases, and 29 bases lay in between. The CDR3 covers 16 residues. The CDR3 sequence is CASTGWVIGQTLTAFF. The CDR3 DNA follows: TGTGCCAGCACCGGATGGGTAATCGGGCAGACCCTAACGGCTTTCTTT.

A few counts support this clonotype. This rearrangement joins TRBV7-6 to TRBJ1-1, with 7 nucleotides matching TRBD1. The CDR3 extends over 13 amino acids. V shed 5 bases and J 4 bases; nucleotides not matched to a gene: 4. Germline V CDR1 and CDR2: SGHVS, FNYEAQ. CDR3 region: CASSRQGLTEAFF. The CDR3 nucleotides are TGTGCCAGCAGCAGACAGGGTCTCACTGAAGCTTTCTTT.

The chain combines TRBV28 with TRBJ2-3, with D maybe TRBD2 (6 bases). The CDR3 spans 18 residues. With 5 bases removed from V and 4 bases from J, the gap between germline ends came to 25 bases. Germline CDR1 reads MDHEN; CDR2 reads SYDVKM. The CDR3 bases are TGTGCCAGCAGTCTCCCCCGTGGGGGAGGCGTCAGTGCAGATACGCAGTATTTT. Translating gives CASSLPRGGGVSADTQYF.

This clonotype has only a few counts. This chain connects TRBV11-2 to TRBJ2-7; D is ambiguous. Trimming stripped 0 bases from V and 4 bases from J, with 10 bases between. The CDR3 contains 14 residues. Per germline, CDR1 SGHAT and CDR2 FQNNGV. This chain's CDR3 is CASSLDRLEYEQYF. The CDR3 DNA follows: TGTGCCAGCAGCTTAGATCGGCTTGAGTACGAGCAGTACTTC.

CDR3 residues: CASSRDLYGGVSKGYTF. CDR3 DNA sequence: TGTGCCAGCAGCCGAGATCTGTACGGGGGCGTCTCCAAAGGCTACACCTTC. The chain employs TRBV3-1 and TRBJ1-2; a possible D gene is TRBD1 (6 bases). The CDR3 is 17 amino acids. V dropped 4 bases and J dropped 8 bases, with 26 bases sitting between them. Germline values: CDR1 LGHDT, CDR2 YNNKEL (reference sequence).

This clonotype was observed a few times. The chain recombines TRBV6-5 with TRBJ1-2, with D possibly TRBD1 on 6 matching bases. The CDR3 runs 14 residues. Germline-derived CDR1 and CDR2 are MNHEY and SVGAGI. V dropped 0 bases and J dropped 8 bases, with 13 bases sitting between them. CDR3 bases: TGTGCCAGCAGTTACTCGGGAGCCAGGGGAGGCTACACCTTC. Protein product: CASSYSGARGGYTF.

The rearrangement links TRBV4-2 to TRBJ2-1, with 7 bases matching TRBD2. V gave up 0 bases and J gave up 0 bases; unmatched junction bases: 2. The V gene's germline CDR1 is LGHNA and CDR2 YNFKEQ. The CDR3 has 16 amino acids. The CDR3 region is CASSQDGGNSYNEQFF. CDR3 sequence (DNA): TGTGCCAGCAGCCAAGACGGGGGGAACTCCTACAATGAGCAGTTCTTC.

This clonotype has just a few counts. The rearrangement links TRBV5-1 to TRBJ2-1; TRBD2 matches 9 bases. This CDR3 has 21 amino acids. CDR1 and CDR2 from the germline V gene are SGHRS and YFSETQ. Unmatched junction bases numbered 27, after V lost 10 bases and J lost 1 base. The CDR3 is CASHRPTQRGAPLRSYNEQFF. The CDR3 nucleotides are TGCGCCTCACACCGTCCCACCCAGCGGGGGGCCCCCCTTAGGTCCTACAATGAGCAGTTCTTC.

This clonotype showed up many times. The chain recombines TRBV12-3 or TRBV12-4 with TRBJ1-1; TRBD1 matches at 7 bases. This CDR3 comprises 14 residues. V trimming: 6 bases; J trimming: 4 bases; junction bases outside the gene matches: 8. The chain's CDR3 is CASRRQGSGTEAFF. In DNA form, the CDR3 reads TGTGCCAGCAGACGACAGGGCTCAGGCACTGAAGCTTTCTTT.

This clonotype was counted between two and nine times. The rearrangement joins TRBV3-1 to TRBJ1-5, with TRBD1 matching 7 bases. V shed 4 bases and J 1 base; nucleotides not matched to a gene: 13. The CDR3 spans 18 residues. The germline V gene has CDR1 LGHDT and CDR2 YNNKEL (reference sequence). The CDR3 nucleotides are TGTGCCAGCAGCCTAGACCGGCAGGGGGGATGGAGCAATCAGCCCCAGCATTTT. This sequence encodes CASSLDRQGGWSNQPQHF. Based on the CDR3 plus reference TRBV3-1 and TRBJ1-5, the full variable domain is DTAVSQTPKYLVTQMGNDKSIKCEQNLGHDTMYWYKQDSKKFLKIMFSYNNKELIINETVPNRFSPKSPDKAHLNLHINSLELGDSAVYFCASSLDRQGGWSNQPQHFGDGTRLSIL.

The gene calls are TRBV27 and TRBJ1-6; 7 bases are a match to TRBD1. The CDR3 consists of 14 residues. Germline V gene sequence: CDR1 MNHEY, CDR2 SMNVEV (reference sequence). Trimming cost V 5 bases and J 9 bases; bases outside gene matches: 7. This CDR3 reads CASSLDRVSSPLHF. CDR3 in DNA: TGTGCCAGCAGTCTTGACAGGGTCTCTTCACCCCTCCACTTT.

This clonotype appeared many times. V is TRBV12-3 or TRBV12-4 and J is TRBJ1-2; TRBD1 is a possible D gene (6 bases). This CDR3 has 14 residues. V was pared by 5 bases and J by 0 bases, with 10 bases between. The CDR3 nucleotides read TGTGCCAGCAGTCCCGGACAGTCTAACTATGGCTACACCTTC. This encodes CASSPGQSNYGYTF.

This sequence joins TRBV20-1 and TRBJ1-2; no clear D. The CDR3 has 12 amino acids. The germline gives CDR1 DFQATT, CDR2 SNEGSKA (reference sequence). With 1 base removed from V and 5 bases from J, the gap between germline ends came to 8 bases. CDR3 in amino acids: CSARGGSYGYTF. The CDR3 region has the DNA TGCAGTGCTAGAGGTGGGAGTTATGGCTACACCTTC.

This rearrangement joins TRBV7-2 to TRBJ2-3, with D uncertain. Germline assignment: CDR1 SGHTA and CDR2 FQGNSA. With 1 base removed from V and 0 bases from J, the gap between germline ends came to 14 bases. The CDR3 has 17 residues. CDR3 amino acids: CASSLGMAASSTDTQYF. CDR3 coding DNA: TGTGCCAGCAGCTTAGGTATGGCTGCCTCTAGCACAGATACGCAGTATTTT. Based on the CDR3 plus reference TRBV7-2 and TRBJ2-3, the full variable domain is GAGVSQSPSNKVTEKGKDVELRCDPISGHTALYWYRQSLGQGLEFLIYFQGNSAPDKSGLPSDRFSAERTGGSVSTLTIQRTQQEDSAVYLCASSLGMAASSTDTQYFGPGTRLTVL.

This clonotype has a handful of counts. The chain joins TRBV7-2 to TRBJ2-5, with 9 positions matching TRBD2. The CDR3 extends over 15 amino acids. CDR1 is SGHTA, CDR2 FQGNSA, per germline. Trimming cost V 2 bases and J 9 bases; bases outside gene matches: 10. The CDR3 is CASSLSGLREGSQYF. For the CDR3, the DNA is TGTGCCAGCAGCTTAAGTGGTTTGCGGGAGGGGTCCCAGTACTTC.

The chain joins TRBV11-2 to TRBJ2-2; TRBD2 agrees at 10 bases. There are 18 residues in the CDR3. The germline CDR1 and CDR2 sequences are SGHAT and FQNNGV. With 6 bases clipped from V and 2 bases from J, the junction kept 12 bases outside the gene matches. The chain's CDR3 is CASRKPGLAGDNTGELFF. CDR3 DNA: TGTGCCAGCAGGAAACCCGGGCTAGCGGGGGATAACACCGGGGAGCTGTTTTTT. The whole variable domain, filled in from reference TRBV11-2 and TRBJ2-2, reads EAGVAQSPRYKIIEKRQSVAFWCNPISGHATLYWYQQILGQGPKLLIQFQNNGVVDDSQLPKDRFSAERLKGVDSTLKIQPAKLEDSAVYLCASRKPGLAGDNTGELFFGEGSRLTVL.

This chain uses TRBV5-4 with TRBJ1-4; TRBD1 might be the D (5 bases). Trimming left V 3 bases short and J 7 bases short, with 13 bases between. This CDR3 has 14 amino acids. The germline CDR1 and CDR2 sequences are SGHNT and YYREEE (reference sequence). In DNA, the CDR3 is TGTGCCAGCAGCTCCAGGGCGATGGGTGAAAAACTGTTTTTT. This translates into CASSSRAMGEKLFF.

This clonotype turned up a few times. This sequence joins TRBV4-3 and TRBJ1-3; no reliable D call. V lost 0 bases, J lost 3 bases, and 6 bases lay in between. This CDR3 contains 14 residues. Germline-derived CDR1 and CDR2 are LGHNA and YSLEER. CDR3 in DNA: TGCGCCAGCAGCCAAGAAGGTTTTGGAAACACCATATATTTT. This sequence encodes CASSQEGFGNTIYF.

This clonotype was observed a few times. The CDR3 sequence: CSIRAPSGTNEKLFF. The DNA of the CDR3 is TGCAGCATTAGGGCTCCCTCTGGGACTAATGAAAAACTGTTTTTT. The gene calls are TRBV29-1 and TRBJ1-4, with D unclear. The germline V and J ends were trimmed by 8 bases and 2 bases, with 18 bases remaining between them. The CDR3 runs 15 residues. The germline CDR1 and CDR2 sequences are SQVTM and ANQGSEA.

In this sample, this clonotype turned up many times. J is TRBJ1-5 and V is TRBV4-2, with no clear D. The CDR3 is made up of 14 amino acids. The germline gives CDR1 LGHNA, CDR2 YNFKEQ. V gave up 0 bases and J gave up 6 bases, with 9 bases separating them. CDR3 in amino acids: CASSQDLPLQPQHF. The CDR3 DNA follows: TGTGCCAGCAGCCAAGATCTCCCTCTTCAGCCCCAGCATTTT.

The chain couples TRBV12-3 or TRBV12-4 to TRBJ2-1; a possible D gene is TRBD2 (6 bases). The V end was cut by 2 bases, the J end by 5 bases, with 10 bases between. This CDR3 has 14 residues. CDR3 loop: CASSLLAGHNEQFF. The CDR3 nucleotides read TGTGCCAGCAGTTTACTTGCGGGGCACAATGAGCAGTTCTTC.

The rearrangement joins TRBV4-3 to TRBJ2-7; 8 positions match TRBD2. J was trimmed by 6 bases and V by 4 bases; bases with no gene match: 14. This CDR3 region has 16 residues. From germline, CDR1 is LGHNA and CDR2 YSLEER. The DNA of the CDR3 is TGCGCCAGCAGCCGGAGGGGGAGCGGGAGCCTTCTCGAGCAGTACTTC. It translates to CASSRRGSGSLLEQYF.

V and J are TRBV2 and TRBJ2-5; the D is unclear. Germline CDR1 reads SNHLY; CDR2 reads FYNNEI. The CDR3 has 11 residues. V dropped 8 bases and J dropped 5 bases, with 9 bases sitting between them. Here the CDR3 DNA reads TGTGCCAGCGGTTTCGTGGAGACCCAGTACTTC. Its protein product is CASGFVETQYF.